These T cell receptor beta chains were read from a single sample in a study of shared clonotypes between healthy human individuals. The repertoire was sequenced with immunoSEQ multiplex PCR; TCRdb's copy has only in-frame clones and lacks some. The data show approximately 500,000 clones, less than 96% seen once. Specimen: naive CD4+ T cells sorted from blood. The receptors come from a woman younger than 45 in good health. Each CDR3 is given with its conserved first and last residue.

v_gene	j_gene	CDR3aa
TRBV6-1	TRBJ1-1	CASSGLILGNTEAFF
TRBV7-3	TRBJ2-2	CASSSPRWKGGELFF
TRBV5-1	TRBJ1-1	CASSLSSSDYEAFF
TRBV27	TRBJ2-1	CASSPGTSVLNEQFF
TRBV11-2	TRBJ2-1	CASSLNEREYYNEQFF
TRBV7-9	TRBJ1-6	CASSSSPASPLHF
TRBV7-2	TRBJ2-7	CASTARARDPFSYEQYF
TRBV5-1	TRBJ2-1	CASSFSDYLRAYNEQFF
TRBV2	TRBJ1-5	CASSDSLGNQPQHF
TRBV18	NA	CASSPPRTDSYEQYF
TRBV5-1	TRBJ2-1	CASSDQRSYNEQFF
TRBV5-1	TRBJ1-2	CASKGQGASDYGYTF
TRBV7-3	TRBJ2-7	CASSSPGVAGGEQYF
TRBV4-2	TRBJ2-3	CASSQDMGAGGPDTQYF
TRBV11-2	TRBJ2-5	CASSLVDWYQETQYF
TRBV19	TRBJ1-1	CASSPRVSDTEAFF
TRBV6-5	TRBJ2-7	CASSYSPDYEQYF
TRBV7-8	TRBJ2-5	CASSAWDRGETQYF
TRBV27	TRBJ2-1	CASSLNRDAEQFF
TRBV25-1	TRBJ1-2	CASSDKKTNYGYTF
TRBV11-2	TRBJ2-2	CASSFEVGELFF
TRBV2	TRBJ2-7	CASSSGSKLYEQYF
TRBV28	TRBJ2-7	CASSLIQGAEKSSYEQYF
TRBV5-5	TRBJ2-1	CASRPADSYNEQFF
TRBV7-8	TRBJ2-1	CASSLGRGEQFF
TRBV6-6	TRBJ2-2	CASRPQGTGELFF
TRBV7-9	TRBJ2-1	CASSLRGLNNEQFF
TRBV27	TRBJ2-1	CASSLGGAPYNEQFF
TRBV18	TRBJ1-1	CASSPTGLMNTEAFF
TRBV29-1	TRBJ2-7	CSVRTGSSYEQYF
TRBV7-6	TRBJ2-2	CASSPRTIRGGYTGELFF
TRBV7-9	TRBJ2-1	CASSLAGTGRHEQFF
TRBV7-9	TRBJ2-1	CASSLSSGTYNEQFF
TRBV28	TRBJ2-2	CASSLQGPGELFF
TRBV18	TRBJ2-3	CASSPSTGGLDTQYF
TRBV19	NA	CASTTAASSYEQYF
TRBV10-2	TRBJ1-1	CASSEDPNTEAFF
TRBV6-6	TRBJ2-7	CASSYGTRTYEQYF
TRBV6-5	TRBJ2-5	CASRVATGETQYF
TRBV2	TRBJ2-1	CASNLLDGNNEQFF
TRBV6-5	TRBJ1-3	CASSFAYRGTGNTIYF
TRBV6-1	TRBJ2-7	CASSEGLGIGYEQYF
TRBV28	TRBJ1-1	CASTVGGTGRSEAFF
TRBV6-6	TRBJ1-1	CASRIHFRGRNTEAFF
TRBV7-2	TRBJ2-5	CASSLAIETSGIETQYF
TRBV4-2	TRBJ2-4	CASSQVKTGGRAKNIQYF
TRBV9	TRBJ2-3	CASSVARTDTQYF
TRBV7-9	TRBJ2-5	CASSLGRPGRAVGEQYF
TRBV9	TRBJ2-1	CASSVLGTSMYEQFF
TRBV7-2	TRBJ2-7	CASSLERWQGREEQYF
TRBV19	TRBJ2-7	CASSNLASGTYEQYF
TRBV5-5	TRBJ1-1	CASSSPTGEAFF
TRBV7-9	TRBJ2-2	CASRQQGTGELFF
TRBV6-6	TRBJ2-1	CASSYSMGRSSGEQFF
TRBV5-1	TRBJ1-2	CASSFQGANYGYTF